The 15 T cell receptor beta chains presented below share a single source sample, sequenced in a study of Ad26.COV2.S vaccination and SARS-CoV-2 variants. The protocol was immunoSEQ multiplex PCR, while the TCRdb copy is restricted to in-frame clones and leaves out a portion. The table includes around 400,000 clones, about 88% detected once. The treatment: about 20 received Ad26.COV2.S at low or high dose, single or two shots; 5 received placebo; per-sample allocation not given. The investigators took samples on day 63 after the first vaccine or placebo injection. The sample was peripheral blood, taken in a trial of Ad26.COV2.S vaccine versus placebo. These receptor sequences come from a person between 18 and 65 years old who received the Ad26.COV2.S COVID-19 vaccine or a placebo.

The rearrangement uses TRBV4-3 and TRBJ2-1; D possibly corresponds to TRBD2 (5 bases). The V gene's germline CDR1 is LGHNA and CDR2 YSLEER. With 0 bases removed from V and 4 bases from J, the gap between germline ends came to 10 bases. The CDR3 consists of 15 residues. CDR3 in amino acids: CASSQDTSGYNEQFF. The CDR3 DNA sequence: TGCGCCAGCAGCCAAGATACCAGCGGATACAATGAGCAGTTCTTC.

This chain joins TRBV18 and TRBJ2-3; TRBD2 aligns across 8 bases. Trimming took 3 bases from V and 4 from J; bases not matched to a gene: 3. The germline V gene encodes CDR1 KGHSH and CDR2 LQKENI. The length of the CDR3 is 14 residues. CDR3 protein: CASSPTSGSDTQYF. In DNA, the CDR3 is TGTGCCAGCTCACCCACTAGCGGTTCAGATACGCAGTATTTT.

Turning to this clone: One end of the junction fails to match germline, which may point to a read error. The J gene is TRBJ2-5, the V gene TRBV10-3; 8 nucleotides agree with TRBD2. The CDR3 runs 15 residues. Germline CDR1 ENHRY, CDR2 SYGVKD. In nucleotides, the CDR3 is TGTGCCATCAATGAGCGGGAGTCGGAAAAAGAGACCCAGTACTTC. This gives the protein CAINERESEKETQYF.

J is TRBJ2-1 and V is TRBV9; no reliable D call. This CDR3 is built from 13 residues. Germline CDR1 and CDR2: SGDLS and YYNGEE. V was clipped by 0 bases and J by 4 bases, with 5 bases between them. Written as DNA, the CDR3 is TGTGCCAGCAGCGTAGGACATTACAATGAGCAGTTCTTC. It specifies CASSVGHYNEQFF.

This chain uses TRBV6-5 with TRBJ2-7; 8 bases line up with TRBD1. Trimming cost V 0 bases and J 6 bases; bases outside gene matches: 7. The germline V gene encodes CDR1 MNHEY and CDR2 SVGAGI. The CDR3 consists of 15 residues. The CDR3, as DNA: TGTGCCAGCAGTTACTCCGACAGGGGCCCGTCCGAGCAGTACTTC. It translates to CASSYSDRGPSEQYF.

This rearrangement joins TRBV5-1 to TRBJ2-2; D gene unclear. This CDR3 has 14 residues. The ends were cut back, 0 bases at V and 5 bases at J, with 8 bases in the middle. Germline CDR1 is SGHRS and CDR2 is YFSETQ. The CDR3 bases are TGCGCCAGCAGCTTGGATACGGATACCGGGGAGCTGTTTTTT. Translating gives CASSLDTDTGELFF.

The genes are TRBV6-6 and TRBJ2-7, with no clear D. The CDR3 has 12 residues. CDR1 is MNHNY and CDR2 is SVGAGI in the germline V gene (reference sequence). V lost 5 bases and J lost 4, with 9 bases in between. The CDR3, as DNA: TGTGCCAGCAGTGCCCTAACTTACGAGCAGTACTTC. The encoded protein is CASSALTYEQYF.

This clone has only one observation. The gene calls are TRBV3-1 (or the pseudogene TRBV3-2) and TRBJ1-1; the D gene is possibly TRBD1 (6 bases). The CDR3 runs to 14 residues. Germline V lookup: CDR1 LGHDT, CDR2 YNNKEL (reference sequence). The V gene lost 4 bases and the J gene lost 10 bases, with 19 bases spanning the gap. CDR3: CASSPRTTGVGAFF. The CDR3 DNA reads as TGTGCCAGCAGCCCCCGAACGACAGGAGTTGGAGCTTTCTTT.

The V gene is TRBV7-9, the J gene TRBJ2-7; TRBD1 matches at 7 bases. After removal of 2 bases from V and 0 bases from J, the junction contained 4 bases not matched to a gene. Germline V gene data show CDR1 as SEHNR and CDR2 as FQNEAQ (reference sequence). The CDR3 sequence is 15 residues long. As DNA, the CDR3 is TGTGCCAGCAGCTTAACAGGGGACAGCTCCTACGAGCAGTACTTC. Translating gives CASSLTGDSSYEQYF.

The rearrangement uses TRBV5-1 and TRBJ2-4; D may correspond to TRBD1 or TRBD2 (6 bases each). The germline V gene encodes CDR1 SGHRS and CDR2 YFSETQ. The V end was cut by 0 bases, the J end by 7 bases, with 17 bases between. CDR3 length: 16 residues. DNA of the CDR3: TGCGCCAGCAGCTTGGAGGGGGGCCGAGCACTTAACATTCAGTACTTC. This encodes CASSLEGGRALNIQYF.

This sequence joins TRBV6-1 and TRBJ1-5; possibly TRBD1 for D (5 bases). Trimming took 1 base from V and 2 from J, leaving 9 bases between them. The CDR3 covers 15 residues. Germline CDR1 and CDR2: MNHNS and SASEGT. The CDR3 protein is CASSEEVGGNQPQHF. CDR3 DNA: TGTGCCAGCAGTGAAGAGGTGGGGGGCAATCAGCCCCAGCATTTT.

The CDR3 DNA is TGTGCCACCAGCAGAGGGAGGGGGATCACTGAAGCTTTCTTT. Translating gives CATSRGRGITEAFF. V is TRBV15 and J is TRBJ1-1, with D maybe TRBD1 (6 bases). Germline-derived CDR1 and CDR2 are LNHNV and YYDKDF (reference sequence). The CDR3 extends over 14 amino acids. Trimming left V 1 base short and J 4 bases short, with 10 bases between. Full variable domain (outside the CDR3, taken from reference TRBV15 and TRBJ1-1): DAMVIQNPRYQVTQFGKPVTLSCSQTLNHNVMYWYQQKSSQAPKLLFHYYDKDFNNEADTPDNFQSRRPNTSFCFLDIRSPGLGDTAMYLCATSRGRGITEAFFGQGTRLTVV.

The chain couples TRBV5-4 to TRBJ2-3; either TRBD1 or TRBD2 may supply D (6 bases each). Germline V gene sequence: CDR1 SGHNT, CDR2 YYREEE (reference sequence). CDR3 length equals 13 residues. Trimming stripped 3 bases from V and 13 bases from J, with 18 bases between. Here the CDR3 reads CASSSFGGHREYF. CDR3 coding DNA: TGTGCCAGCAGCTCCTTTGGGGGGCATCGGGAGTATTTT.

This clone was observed a single time. The chain combines TRBV11-3 with TRBJ2-7, with TRBD1 identical over 7 bases. The V gene end was trimmed by 3 bases and the J gene end by 2 bases; junction bases not matched to a gene: 7. This CDR3 spans 15 amino acids. The germline V gene encodes CDR1 SGHNT and CDR2 YENEEA. The CDR3 DNA follows: TGTGCCAGCAGCTTTCGGACAGGACAGACCTACGAGCAGTACTTC. Its protein is CASSFRTGQTYEQYF. The full variable domain, rest sourced from reference TRBV11-3 and TRBJ2-7, is EAGVVQSPRYKIIEKKQPVAFWCNPISGHNTLYWYLQNLGQGPELLIRYENEEAVDDSQLPKDRFSAERLKGVDSTLKIQPAELGDSAVYLCASSFRTGQTYEQYFGPGTRLTVT.

This chain connects TRBV4-2 to TRBJ1-1, with 8 bases that match TRBD1. Germline trimming cut 1 base from V and 1 base from J; bases unmatched to any gene: 2. This CDR3 has 15 amino acids. Per germline, CDR1 LGHNA and CDR2 YNFKEQ. The CDR3 DNA sequence: TGTGCCAGCAGCCAAGCCGGGACAGGGAACACTGAAGCTTTCTTT. Translation gives CASSQAGTGNTEAFF.